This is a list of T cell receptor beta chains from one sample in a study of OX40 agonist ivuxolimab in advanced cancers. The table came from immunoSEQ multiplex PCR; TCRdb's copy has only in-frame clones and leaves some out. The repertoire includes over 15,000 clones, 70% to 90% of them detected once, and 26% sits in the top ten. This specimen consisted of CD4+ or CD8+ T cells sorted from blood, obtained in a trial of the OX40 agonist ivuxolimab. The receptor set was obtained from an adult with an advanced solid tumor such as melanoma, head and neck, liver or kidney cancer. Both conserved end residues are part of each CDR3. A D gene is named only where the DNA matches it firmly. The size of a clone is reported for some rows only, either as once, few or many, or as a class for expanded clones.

CDR3nt: TGTGCCAGCAGGGGACAGGGAGCCTACAATGAGCAGTTCTTC
CDR3aa: CASRGQGAYNEQFF
d_gene: TRBD1
abundance: NA
j_gene: TRBJ2-1
v_gene: TRBV7-6

CDR3nt: TGTGCCAGCTCCGGGCTCGTCGTAACTAATGAAAAACTGTTTTTT
CDR3aa: CASSGLVVTNEKLFF
d_gene: NA
abundance: NA
j_gene: TRBJ1-4
v_gene: TRBV18

CDR3nt: TGTGCCAGCAGCGACTGGACCCACCCAGGGACAGGGGAATTCTACGAGCAGTACTTC
CDR3aa: CASSDWTHPGTGEFYEQYF
d_gene: TRBD1
abundance: once
j_gene: TRBJ2-7
v_gene: TRBV7-2

CDR3nt: TGTGCCAGCACCACACCCGGAGAGGGGCAGTTCTTC
CDR3aa: CASTTPGEGQFF
d_gene: NA
abundance: NA
j_gene: TRBJ2-1
v_gene: TRBV6-6

CDR3nt: TGCGCCAGCGGGGGGACAGGGGGCACTGAAGCTTTCTTT
CDR3aa: CASGGTGGTEAFF
d_gene: TRBD1
abundance: NA
j_gene: TRBJ1-1
v_gene: TRBV5-1

CDR3nt: TGTGCCAGCAGCTTAATAGCCGGTAGCTCCTACAATGAGCAGTTCTTC
CDR3aa: CASSLIAGSSYNEQFF
d_gene: NA
abundance: NA
j_gene: TRBJ2-1
v_gene: TRBV27

CDR3nt: TGTGCCAGCCTACGGGGGACAGGGGCCTACGAGCAGTACTTC
CDR3aa: CASLRGTGAYEQYF
d_gene: TRBD1
abundance: NA
j_gene: TRBJ2-7
v_gene: TRBV2

CDR3nt: TGTGCCAGCAGCTTGGCCGCGGGGGTTTTCTACGGGCAGTACTTC
CDR3aa: CASSLAAGVFYGQYF
d_gene: TRBD2
abundance: NA
j_gene: TRBJ2-7
v_gene: TRBV5-4

CDR3nt: TGTGCCAGCAGTTTTACGGGAGGCACTAATGAAAAACTGTTTTTT
CDR3aa: CASSFTGGTNEKLFF
d_gene: NA
abundance: NA
j_gene: TRBJ1-4
v_gene: TRBV28

CDR3nt: TGCAGCATCGCAGGGGCGAACACCGGGGAGCTGTTTTTT
CDR3aa: CSIAGANTGELFF
d_gene: NA
abundance: NA
j_gene: TRBJ2-2
v_gene: TRBV29-1

CDR3nt: TGTGCCAGCAGAGAGGAGCCGACAGGGACCTATGGCGAGCAGTACTTC
CDR3aa: CASREEPTGTYGEQYF
d_gene: TRBD1
abundance: NA
j_gene: TRBJ2-7
v_gene: TRBV27

CDR3nt: TGTGCCAGCACTCGGACAGCGGGAGGGCCGGATGAGCAGTTCTTC
CDR3aa: CASTRTAGGPDEQFF
d_gene: TRBD2
abundance: NA
j_gene: TRBJ2-1
v_gene: TRBV6-4

CDR3nt: TGTGCCAGCAGCGTAGAGGGGGATAGGCAGTATTTT
CDR3aa: CASSVEGDRQYF
d_gene: NA
abundance: few
j_gene: TRBJ2-3
v_gene: TRBV9

CDR3nt: TGTGCCAGCATGGGCAGATTAAACACTGAAGCTTTCTTT
CDR3aa: CASMGRLNTEAFF
d_gene: NA
abundance: few
j_gene: TRBJ1-1
v_gene: TRBV27

CDR3nt: TGCGCCAGCAGCCCCTCGGGACAGAATTCTGGTGGCTACACCTTC
CDR3aa: CASSPSGQNSGGYTF
d_gene: TRBD1
abundance: NA
j_gene: TRBJ1-2
v_gene: TRBV4-1

CDR3nt: TGTGCCAGCAGTTTATTCCCCGGCAGTTTCTCTGGAAACACCATATATTTT
CDR3aa: CASSLFPGSFSGNTIYF
d_gene: NA
abundance: NA
j_gene: TRBJ1-3
v_gene: TRBV27

CDR3nt: TGTGCCAGCAGTCCGAACACCGGGGAGCTGTTTTTT
CDR3aa: CASSPNTGELFF
d_gene: NA
abundance: NA
j_gene: TRBJ2-2
v_gene: TRBV6-6

CDR3nt: TGTGCCAGCAGTTTGCGGACAGAGACTTTC
CDR3aa: CASSLRTETF
d_gene: NA
abundance: once
j_gene: TRBJ2-7
v_gene: TRBV27

CDR3nt: TGTGCCAGCTTCGGGAAAGGGATCGTCACCGGGGAGCTGTTTTTT
CDR3aa: CASFGKGIVTGELFF
d_gene: NA
abundance: NA
j_gene: TRBJ2-2
v_gene: TRBV2

CDR3nt: TGTGCCAGCAGCGAGAACCTCTTGGGGCAGTACTTC
CDR3aa: CASSENLLGQYF
d_gene: NA
abundance: NA
j_gene: TRBJ2-7
v_gene: TRBV7-9

CDR3nt: TGTGCCAGCAGCTCGAATGACAAGCCAGCGGAGATAAAGACCCAGTACTTC
CDR3aa: CASSSNDKPAEIKTQYF
d_gene: NA
abundance: NA
j_gene: TRBJ2-5
v_gene: TRBV5-6

CDR3nt: TGTGCCAGTAGTATAATGGGGAGGGCCTTTCAGGGAGATACGCAGTATTTT
CDR3aa: CASSIMGRAFQGDTQYF
d_gene: TRBD2
abundance: few
j_gene: TRBJ2-3
v_gene: TRBV19

CDR3nt: TGCGCCAGCAGCCATGATGACAGGGGTCAACGGGAGACCCAGTACTTC
CDR3aa: CASSHDDRGQRETQYF
d_gene: TRBD1
abundance: NA
j_gene: TRBJ2-5
v_gene: TRBV4-1

CDR3nt: TGCGCCAGCAGCCCTCTGGCTGTGCCCTACAATGAGCAGTTCTTC
CDR3aa: CASSPLAVPYNEQFF
d_gene: NA
abundance: NA
j_gene: TRBJ2-1
v_gene: TRBV5-1

CDR3nt: TGTGCCAGCCACTCCGGGACGTCGGACATGGAGCAGTACTTC
CDR3aa: CASHSGTSDMEQYF
d_gene: NA
abundance: NA
j_gene: TRBJ2-7
v_gene: TRBV2

CDR3nt: TGCAGCGTTCAAGGACAGGGACTTTACGAGCAGTACTTC
CDR3aa: CSVQGQGLYEQYF
d_gene: TRBD1
abundance: NA
j_gene: TRBJ2-7
v_gene: TRBV29-1

CDR3nt: TGTGCCAGCTCACCAAAAGGGACCGACTATGGCTACACCTTC
CDR3aa: CASSPKGTDYGYTF
d_gene: NA
abundance: NA
j_gene: TRBJ1-2
v_gene: TRBV18

CDR3nt: TGTGCCAGCAGTCTGGGTAGCTCTCCCGGGGAGCTGTTTTTT
CDR3aa: CASSLGSSPGELFF
d_gene: NA
abundance: NA
j_gene: TRBJ2-2
v_gene: TRBV2

CDR3nt: TGTGCCAGCAGTTTAGGGAGGGGAACCGGGGAGCTGTTTTTT
CDR3aa: CASSLGRGTGELFF
d_gene: TRBD2
abundance: NA
j_gene: TRBJ2-2
v_gene: TRBV28

CDR3nt: TGTGCCTGGGGATTAGCGAGCACAGATACGCAGTATTTT
CDR3aa: CAWGLASTDTQYF
d_gene: NA
abundance: NA
j_gene: TRBJ2-3
v_gene: TRBV30

CDR3nt: TGTGCCAGCAGCGCTCAATCGGGACTAGATGGCTACAATGAGCAGTTCTTC
CDR3aa: CASSAQSGLDGYNEQFF
d_gene: TRBD2
abundance: NA
j_gene: TRBJ2-1
v_gene: TRBV9

CDR3nt: TGTGCCAGCAGCTTAAGTTATGGTGAGAGCAATCAGCCCCAGCATTTT
CDR3aa: CASSLSYGESNQPQHF
d_gene: NA
abundance: NA
j_gene: TRBJ1-5
v_gene: TRBV7-9

CDR3nt: TGTGCCAGCAGCCTCATTGGGGGGAATGAGCAGTTCTTC
CDR3aa: CASSLIGGNEQFF
d_gene: NA
abundance: NA
j_gene: TRBJ2-1
v_gene: TRBV7-3

CDR3nt: TGTGCCAGCAGTGGAATGGAGACAGGGATCGTCGAGCAGTACTTC
CDR3aa: CASSGMETGIVEQYF
d_gene: TRBD1
abundance: NA
j_gene: TRBJ2-7
v_gene: TRBV2

CDR3nt: TGTGCCACCAGCAGAGATCTGTGGGAGGCCAACACCGGGGAGCTGTTTTTT
CDR3aa: CATSRDLWEANTGELFF
d_gene: NA
abundance: NA
j_gene: TRBJ2-2
v_gene: TRBV15

CDR3nt: TGTGCCAGCAGTCCGACAGGACCCTACGAGCAGTACTTC
CDR3aa: CASSPTGPYEQYF
d_gene: NA
abundance: NA
j_gene: TRBJ2-7
v_gene: TRBV27

CDR3nt: TGTGCCAGCAGTTTGGGACTTCCCGAGCAGTACTTC
CDR3aa: CASSLGLPEQYF
d_gene: NA
abundance: NA
j_gene: TRBJ2-7
v_gene: TRBV28

CDR3nt: TGTGCCAGCAGCCCAGGGGTTCCGCCCTACGAGCAGTACTTC
CDR3aa: CASSPGVPPYEQYF
d_gene: NA
abundance: once
j_gene: TRBJ2-7
v_gene: TRBV9

CDR3nt: TGTGCCAGCATAGGAGTAGGGCGGGAAAACTACAATGAGCAGTTCTTC
CDR3aa: CASIGVGRENYNEQFF
d_gene: NA
abundance: once
j_gene: TRBJ2-1
v_gene: TRBV27

CDR3nt: TGTGCCAGCTCACCACGCCAGGCTAGCAATCAGCCCCAGCATTTT
CDR3aa: CASSPRQASNQPQHF
d_gene: NA
abundance: NA
j_gene: TRBJ1-5
v_gene: TRBV18

CDR3nt: TGTGCCAGCAGCCAACCCGGGGAGTCCTACGAGCAGTACTTC
CDR3aa: CASSQPGESYEQYF
d_gene: NA
abundance: few
j_gene: TRBJ2-7
v_gene: TRBV4-2

CDR3nt: TGTGCCAGCAGCTCGACTAGCGGGAGTCCTATGGCAGATACGCAGTATTTT
CDR3aa: CASSSTSGSPMADTQYF
d_gene: TRBD2
abundance: NA
j_gene: TRBJ2-3
v_gene: TRBV7-3

CDR3nt: TGCGCCAGCAGCTTGGGGCTAGCGGATTACAATGAGCAGTTCTTC
CDR3aa: CASSLGLADYNEQFF
d_gene: TRBD2
abundance: NA
j_gene: TRBJ2-1
v_gene: TRBV5-1

CDR3nt: TGTGCCAGCAGTTTCGGCGGGAGAAGGACAGATACGCAGTATTTT
CDR3aa: CASSFGGRRTDTQYF
d_gene: TRBD2
abundance: NA
j_gene: TRBJ2-3
v_gene: TRBV27

CDR3nt: TGTGCCAGCAGCTTAGCGGGGTTAGGCTTGAACACTGAAGCTTTCTTT
CDR3aa: CASSLAGLGLNTEAFF
d_gene: NA
abundance: NA
j_gene: TRBJ1-1
v_gene: TRBV11-1

CDR3nt: TGTGCCACCTCGAGTGAGGGTGCAGCGAACACCGGGGAGCTGTTTTTT
CDR3aa: CATSSEGAANTGELFF
d_gene: NA
abundance: once
j_gene: TRBJ2-2
v_gene: TRBV2

CDR3nt: TGTGCCACCACCCGGGACAGGGTGGGCGAGCAGTACTTC
CDR3aa: CATTRDRVGEQYF
d_gene: TRBD1
abundance: NA
j_gene: TRBJ2-7
v_gene: TRBV15

CDR3nt: TGTGCCAGCAGTGAAGCGCTAACAGTCAATGAAAAACTGTTTTTT
CDR3aa: CASSEALTVNEKLFF
d_gene: NA
abundance: NA
j_gene: TRBJ1-4
v_gene: TRBV2

CDR3nt: TGTGCCAGCAGCGTAGGAGGGAGCAATCAGCCCCAGCATTTT
CDR3aa: CASSVGGSNQPQHF
d_gene: NA
abundance: NA
j_gene: TRBJ1-5
v_gene: TRBV7-9

CDR3nt: TGTGCCAGCAGTCAACTTTCGCAGGGAGAGGAAGCTTTCTTT
CDR3aa: CASSQLSQGEEAFF
d_gene: NA
abundance: NA
j_gene: TRBJ1-1
v_gene: TRBV6-5

CDR3nt: TGTGCCAGCAGGCCAGGGGCCCCCTATGGCTACACCTTC
CDR3aa: CASRPGAPYGYTF
d_gene: NA
abundance: NA
j_gene: TRBJ1-2
v_gene: TRBV27

CDR3nt: TGTGCCAGCTGGGACAGGGTAGCCAAAAACATTCAGTACTTC
CDR3aa: CASWDRVAKNIQYF
d_gene: TRBD1
abundance: NA
j_gene: TRBJ2-4
v_gene: TRBV2